This record looks at one T cell receptor beta chain sequence and its context. TCRdb's table, derived via immunoSEQ multiplex PCR, lists solely in-frame clones and lacks some. The sample holds fewer than 300,000 clones, about 93% seen once. The participants were between about 18 and 100 years old and came from some 23 US areas. The data were obtained in a study of blood T cell repertoires in COVID-19. Study at large: Donors in the United States, Italy and Spain gave samples during acute or convalescent COVID-19. Sample material is recorded as cDNA or gDNA derived from T cells, B-cell-depleted T cells, or PBMCs.

Germline assignment: CDR1 SQVTM and CDR2 ANQGSEA. This CDR3 comprises 14 residues. Trimming cost V 4 bases and J 4 bases; bases outside gene matches: 8. The sequenced sample was PBMCs or T cells enriched from blood (not recorded which). The TCR sequence derives from a young woman who had recovered from COVID-19. This sequence joins TRBV29-1 and TRBJ2-3, with 7 nucleotides matching TRBD2. The CDR3 sequence is CSVVGGSRSDTQYF. CDR3 coding DNA: TGCAGCGTTGTAGGCGGGAGTCGCTCAGATACGCAGTATTTT.